This entry describes one TCR beta chain. What this receptor recognizes is not known. Base qualities are not recorded, but no much larger clone differs from it by a single base. The junction carries 13 bases between V and J, which are trimmed by 2 bases and 2 bases respectively. The CDR3, from cysteine to phenylalanine, totals 15 residues. Only the CDR3 part of the read is kept: 45 bases, read in frame from the first base. The germline V gene yields LGHNA for CDR1 and YNFKEQ for CDR2. This entry is derived from a study of control samples from healthy donors and cancer patients (TCRdb year 2020). The library was made by the immunoSEQ multiplex PCR assay. Imported from immuneACCESS, the table was reduced by TCRdb to in-frame sequences with V and J called. These copies leave out some clones; in studies compared against another copy, an unresolved V gene accounts for under half, and the cause of the remainder is not known. Within this sample are about 94,000 clones, with more than 85% of them counted one time only. Roughly 1.2% of the sample comes from the top ten.

Sequenced: blood. This TCR was recovered from a woman between 45 and 60 years old in good health. This chain is built from TRBV4-2 and TRBJ2-7; no D gene can be assigned with confidence. CDR3 sequence: CASSQRRTETYEQYF. The DNA is as follows: TGTGCCAGCAGCCAAAGGAGAACCGAGACCTACGAGCAGTACTTC.